The rows below give T cell receptor beta chains drawn from one sample of a study of CD8 T cells in Susac syndrome. TCRdb ran MiXCR on the immunoSEQ multiplex PCR reads and lists one entry per CDR3 protein. The top ten clones hold approximately 0.092% of a sample with approximately 110,000 distinct CDR3 sequences, roughly 95% of them seen once. The material sequenced was CD4+ T cells from PBMCs. These receptors came from a human donor in good health. CDR3s include the opening cysteine and the closing phenylalanine or tryptophan. A D gene is named only where the DNA matches it firmly. Not all rows give a size; the values are once, few, many and, for expanded clones, a class.

d_call	v_call	clone_size	j_call	cdr3_nt	cdr3_aa
TRBD1	TRBV7-8	-	TRBJ1-2	TGTGCCAGCAGCCAAACAGGGGCTAAGGGCTACACCTTC	CASSQTGAKGYTF
TRBD2	TRBV11-2	-	TRBJ2-2	TGTGCCAGCAGCTTAGAGGCCGGGACTAGCGGGGCCAATCGGGGGGAGCTGTTTTTT	CASSLEAGTSGANRGELFF
-	TRBV20-1	-	TRBJ1-1	TGCAGTGCTAGAGATTTAGGGGGAACTGAAGCTTTCTTT	CSARDLGGTEAFF
TRBD2	TRBV3-1	-	TRBJ2-1	TGTGCCAGCAGTCCCTGGGAGGGGAAGGATGAGCAGTTCTTC	CASSPWEGKDEQFF
TRBD2	TRBV9	once	TRBJ2-3	TGTGCCAGCAGCGTAGCTACGGGGAGGCCGGGACTAGCGGGAGCTAGGACCACAGATACGCAGTATTTT	CASSVATGRPGLAGARTTDTQYF
-	TRBV2	-	TRBJ2-2	TGTGCCAGCAGTGCCCGGCGACAGGTTGAGCTGTTTTTT	CASSARRQVELFF
-	TRBV4-1	-	TRBJ2-7	TGCGCCAGCAGTCAACCTGCAGGGATCCACGAGCAGTACTTC	CASSQPAGIHEQYF
-	TRBV7-2	-	TRBJ2-3	TGTGCCAGCAGCCAACTCGGGGGCGGGAGCACAGATACGCAGTATTTT	CASSQLGGGSTDTQYF
-	TRBV20-1	-	TRBJ2-7	TGCAGTGCTAAGGTCGGTTCCGTCGAGCAGTACTTC	CSAKVGSVEQYF
TRBD2	TRBV29-1	-	TRBJ2-1	TGCAGCGGGGAGACTAGCGGGCGTCCCTACAATGAGCAGTTCTTC	CSGETSGRPYNEQFF
TRBD1	TRBV29-1	-	TRBJ2-1	TGCAGCGTCCGGACAGGGAGGTTGATCAATGAGCAGTTCTTC	CSVRTGRLINEQFF
-	TRBV7-3	once	TRBJ2-7	TGTGCCAGCAGCTTAACCGGCGTAGGATGGCAGTACTTC	CASSLTGVGWQYF
-	TRBV23-1	-	TRBJ2-5	TGCGCCAGCAGTCAACTGGGACGGGAGAACTTC	CASSQLGRENF
-	TRBV5-1	-	TRBJ2-3	TGCGCCAGCAGCTTGGTGGGATTCGGCCCAGATACGCAGTATTTT	CASSLVGFGPDTQYF
TRBD2	TRBV4-2	-	TRBJ2-3	TGTGCCAGCAGCCAAACAGCGGGGGGCGCTCGCACAGATACGCAGTATTTT	CASSQTAGGARTDTQYF
-	TRBV7-8	-	TRBJ1-1	TGTGCCAGCAGCTTAGATGGAGCCATCCGGAACACTGAAGCTTTCTTT	CASSLDGAIRNTEAFF
TRBD1	TRBV28	-	TRBJ1-6	TGTGCCAGCAGTTTAAGGGGACAGGGAAATTCACCCCTCCACTTT	CASSLRGQGNSPLHF
TRBD2	TRBV3-1	-	TRBJ2-4	TGTGCCAGCAGCCAGGCCGGGAGGGTTCAGTACTTC	CASSQAGRVQYF
TRBD1	TRBV9	-	TRBJ2-3	TGTGCCAGCAGCTCCAGGGGGCAGGGCACAGATACGCAGTATTTT	CASSSRGQGTDTQYF
-	TRBV2	-	TRBJ2-2	TGTGCCAGCAGGGAGGGAGCCTCGAACACCGGGGAGCTGTTTTTT	CASREGASNTGELFF
-	TRBV28	-	TRBJ2-2	TGTGCCAGCAGTTTAGCGGGGGCGTACACCGGGGAGCTGTTTTTT	CASSLAGAYTGELFF
TRBD2	TRBV5-1	-	TRBJ2-7	TGCGCCAGCAGCTTGGACGGGGGGAAAGTCCACGAGCAGTACTTC	CASSLDGGKVHEQYF
-	TRBV5-6	once	TRBJ2-3	TGTGCCAGCAGCTTCTCAGGCACAGATACGCAGTATTTT	CASSFSGTDTQYF
-	TRBV29-1	-	TRBJ2-7	TGCAGCGTTAATCTATCCCCCTACGAGCAGTACTTC	CSVNLSPYEQYF
-	TRBV7-8	-	TRBJ1-2	TGTGCCAGCAGCCCCCAGGACACGCTTCTAGGCTACACCTTC	CASSPQDTLLGYTF
-	TRBV3-1	-	TRBJ1-2	TGTGCCAGCAGCCTCAGTAAGGCAGCCTATGGCTACACCTTC	CASSLSKAAYGYTF
TRBD1	TRBV20-1	-	TRBJ2-7	TGCAGTGCAACCCAGCCGGGACAGGGATCCTACGAGCAGTACTTC	CSATQPGQGSYEQYF
TRBD1	TRBV3-1	-	TRBJ1-1	TGTGCCAGCACCGTTACGACAGGGCGCGAGGGCACTGAAGCTTTCTTT	CASTVTTGREGTEAFF
-	TRBV12-3/TRBV12-4	-	TRBJ2-2	TGTGCCAGCAGTTTAGGATTACTGCGCAGGGTTTCTGGCGGGGAGCTGTTTTTT	CASSLGLLRRVSGGELFF
TRBD1	TRBV7-3	-	TRBJ2-1	TGTGCCAGCAGCTTCCGACAGGGGAATGAGCAGTTCTTC	CASSFRQGNEQFF
-	TRBV30	-	TRBJ1-2	TGTGCCTGGATTGAGGTCACAGCCTATGGCTACACCTTC	CAWIEVTAYGYTF
TRBD1	TRBV6-1	-	TRBJ2-7	TGTGCCAGCAGTCCACGACAGGGGGCGGACTACGAGCAGTACTTC	CASSPRQGADYEQYF
TRBD1	TRBV6-5	-	TRBJ2-2	TGTGCCAGCAGATTCGACAGGGGTAACACCGGGGAGCTGTTTTTT	CASRFDRGNTGELFF
-	TRBV29-1	-	TRBJ1-2	TGCAGCGTTGTGTTACAGACGAACTATGGCTACACCTTC	CSVVLQTNYGYTF
TRBD1	TRBV28	once	TRBJ1-6	TGTGCCAGCAGTTTCCAGGGGGCGAGCAATTCACCCCTCCACTTT	CASSFQGASNSPLHF
-	TRBV29-1	-	TRBJ2-1	TGCAGCGGGGGGGCGCGGGAGACTGAGCAGTTCTTC	CSGGARETEQFF
-	TRBV3-1	-	TRBJ2-6	TGTGCCAGCAGCCGACTGGCAGGATTCTCTGGGGCCAACGTCCTGACTTTC	CASSRLAGFSGANVLTF
TRBD1	TRBV7-9	-	TRBJ1-2	TGTGCCAGCAGCTTAAACCTCGACAGGGGGAGCGGCTACACCTTC	CASSLNLDRGSGYTF
-	TRBV20-1	-	TRBJ2-7	TGCAGTGCTAGAGGTGGTGGCAGGGCAGACGGGCAGTACTTC	CSARGGGRADGQYF
TRBD1	TRBV9	-	TRBJ1-2	TGTGCCAGCAGCGTGACGCAGGGGGTAGGAGGCTACACCTTC	CASSVTQGVGGYTF
-	TRBV5-1	-	TRBJ2-3	TGCGCCAGCAGCTTCAGAGACAGCTTAAGGGATACGCAGTATTTT	CASSFRDSLRDTQYF
-	TRBV24-1	-	TRBJ1-5	TGTGCCACCAGTGATTGGGGAATCGATCAGCCCCAGCATTTT	CATSDWGIDQPQHF
TRBD1	TRBV19	-	TRBJ1-2	TGTGCCAGTAGTAAAGACAGGGGCTATGGCTACACCTTC	CASSKDRGYGYTF
-	TRBV3-1	-	TRBJ2-5	TGTGCCAGCAGCCAAGGGGACTGGGATGGGCAAGAGACCCAGTACTTC	CASSQGDWDGQETQYF
TRBD2	TRBV11-2	-	TRBJ2-5	TGTGCCAGCAGCTTCCCAGCGGGGACTAGCGGGCCGTCGCTAGGGTGGGAGACCCAGTACTTC	CASSFPAGTSGPSLGWETQYF
TRBD2	TRBV5-4	-	TRBJ2-7	TGTGCCAGCAGCTTAACAGCGGGAGAAGACGAGCAGTACTTC	CASSLTAGEDEQYF
TRBD1	TRBV15	-	TRBJ2-6	TGTGCCACCAGCAGAGACTACGAAGGGACAGCACCTGGGGCCAACGTCCTGACTTTC	CATSRDYEGTAPGANVLTF
TRBD1	TRBV14	-	TRBJ2-7	TGTGCCAGCAGCCATGATCGGAGGACAGGAGGTCCCTACGAGCAGTACTTC	CASSHDRRTGGPYEQYF
-	TRBV28	-	TRBJ1-2	TGTGCCAGCAGTTTGGGTACAGGAGGCTACACCTTC	CASSLGTGGYTF
-	TRBV29-1	-	TRBJ1-1	TGCAGCGTTGAAGACGTGGGCACTGAAGCTTTCTTT	CSVEDVGTEAFF
TRBD1	TRBV7-9	-	TRBJ2-7	TGTGCCAGCAGCAATCTACAGGGGGAGAGGGTCTACGAGCAGTACTTC	CASSNLQGERVYEQYF
-	TRBV7-9	once	TRBJ2-7	TGTGCCAGCAGCTTAGACGTCGGGGGAGAGAAGAACGAGCAGTACTTC	CASSLDVGGEKNEQYF
-	TRBV12-3/TRBV12-4	-	TRBJ1-5	TGTGCCAGCAGTTTAGCCGGGGCCTTGGTTGGAGCCCAGCATTTT	CASSLAGALVGAQHF